This T cell receptor beta chain derives from a study of human T cells and chemical hapten exposure. Study-level information: Variation in per-sample TCR yields came mainly from small pooled library volume differences. Findings and limits, study-wide: No change in TCRs above 1 in 1000 frequency was produced by DPC sensitization.

During construction of the library, unique molecular identifiers were attached to individual cDNA molecules for quantitative, reproducible TCR counting. Original handling: Sample TCR counts, which ranged from about 23,224 to 700,000, had a median of approximately 95,000. MiXCR, run by TCRdb on the reads, gives a single entry per CDR3 protein. V and J calls and clone size were set by TCRdb, not the authors. The table has 95,000 to 150,000 distinct CDR3 sequences, around 9% seen once. V lost 6 bases, J lost 3 bases, and 14 bases lay in between. Germline V gene sequence: CDR1 MNHEY, CDR2 SVGEGT. This CDR3 comprises 15 residues. This clonotype has a count of ten or more. Its antigen is not known. Unfractionated whole blood was the source from which total RNA was extracted.

Sequencing used whole blood. This sequence originates from a human donor in good health. Some clones in this sample may be carry-over from other donors' samples. The V call is TRBV6-2 or TRBV6-3, the J call TRBJ2-2; the D call may be TRBD1 or TRBD2 (5 bases each). This CDR3 is CASSRGVSDTGELFF. In nucleotides, the CDR3 is TGTGCCAGCAGCCGGGGCGTATCGGACACCGGGGAGCTGTTTTTT.